These T cell receptor beta chains were read from a single sample in a study of graft-versus-host responses after intestinal transplantation. Here immunoSEQ multiplex PCR was the method, and the copy in TCRdb shows in-frame clones only, minus some. The sample lists roughly 7,000 clones; roughly 24% were seen once. The sample consisted of alloreactive CD4+ T cells from a mixed lymphocyte reaction culture, taken before intestinal transplant. The source is a human patient who received an intestinal transplant. Each CDR3 is given with its conserved first and last residue. Fields, in order: J gene, D gene, V gene, clone size, CDR3 protein, CDR3 DNA. A D gene is named only where the DNA matches it firmly. Clone size is given for some rows only: seen once, a few or many times, or a class if the clone is expanded.

TRBJ1-2 | NA | TRBV20-1 | NA | CSARETDYTF | TGCAGTGCTAGAGAAACTGACTACACCTTC
TRBJ1-4 | TRBD1 | TRBV18 | NA | CASSPGTVNEKLFF | TGTGCCAGCTCACCAGGGACAGTTAATGAAAAACTGTTTTTT
TRBJ2-5 | NA | TRBV5-1 | NA | CASSGGRASGQETQYF | TGCGCCAGCAGCGGGGGACGAGCGTCCGGCCAAGAGACCCAGTACTTC
TRBJ2-7 | TRBD1 | TRBV5-1 | few | CASSRRDRGHEQYF | TGCGCCAGCAGTCGCCGGGACAGGGGCCACGAGCAGTACTTC
TRBJ2-3 | NA | TRBV7-6 | NA | CASSFGGRDTQYF | TGTGCCAGCAGCTTTGGGGGGCGGGATACGCAGTATTTT
TRBJ2-2 | NA | TRBV4-2 | few | CASSQVWIAANTGELFF | TGTGCCAGCAGCCAAGTATGGATAGCGGCGAACACCGGGGAGCTGTTTTTT
TRBJ2-1 | NA | TRBV11-2 | few | CASSLESAPTNNEQFF | TGTGCCAGCAGCTTAGAATCAGCCCCAACTAACAATGAGCAGTTCTTC
TRBJ2-5 | TRBD1 | TRBV7-8 | NA | CASSSGQGGETQYF | TGTGCCAGCAGTTCAGGACAGGGCGGGGAGACCCAGTACTTC
TRBJ2-7 | NA | TRBV5-5 | few | CASSFAGVRYEQYF | TGTGCCAGCAGCTTCGCAGGGGTCCGCTACGAGCAGTACTTC
TRBJ1-1 | NA | TRBV12-5 | few | CASGRGPLETEAFF | TGTGCTAGTGGCCGAGGACCCCTGGAGACTGAAGCTTTCTTT
TRBJ2-7 | NA | TRBV7-9 | NA | CASSPEASYEQYF | TGTGCCAGCAGCCCAGAGGCCTCCTACGAGCAGTACTTC
TRBJ2-7 | TRBD2 | TRBV18 | NA | CASSPEGGGRVYEQYF | TGTGCCAGCTCACCAGAGGGTGGCGGGAGAGTCTACGAGCAGTACTTC
TRBJ2-1 | TRBD1 | TRBV7-3 | once | CASSLTGTGGVVANEQFF | TGTGCCAGCAGCTTAACGGGGACAGGGGGTGTGGTAGCGAATGAGCAGTTCTTC
TRBJ2-7 | NA | TRBV27 | few | CASSRWGVQAYEQYF | TGTGCCAGCAGTCGTTGGGGGGTTCAAGCCTACGAGCAGTACTTC
TRBJ2-3 | NA | TRBV6-9 | few | CASSVRGPQYF | TGTGCCAGCAGTGTCCGCGGCCCGCAGTATTTT
TRBJ1-2 | NA | TRBV30 | few | CAWSGGGPRGYTF | TGTGCCTGGAGTGGTGGGGGGCCAAGGGGCTACACCTTC
TRBJ1-3 | NA | TRBV30 | medium-sized | CAWTAGYFSGNTIYF | TGTGCCTGGACGGCAGGGTACTTCTCTGGAAACACCATATATTTT
TRBJ1-5 | NA | TRBV10-3 | NA | CAISQRVRVSNQPQHF | TGTGCCATCAGTCAGAGGGTAAGAGTTAGCAATCAGCCCCAGCATTTT
TRBJ2-3 | TRBD2 | TRBV30 | NA | CACRTSATDTQYF | TGTGCCTGTCGGACTAGCGCAACAGATACGCAGTATTTT
TRBJ2-7 | NA | TRBV6-5 | medium-sized | CASSQRRGGSYEQYF | TGTGCCAGCAGCCAACGGCGGGGAGGCTCCTACGAGCAGTACTTC
TRBJ2-5 | TRBD1 | TRBV15 | medium-sized | CATSRDRGLETQYF | TGTGCCACCAGCAGAGACAGGGGGCTTGAGACCCAGTACTTC
TRBJ2-1 | NA | TRBV6-6 | NA | CASSSDRGRVALF | TGTGCCAGCAGTTCCGACCGGGGCCGGGTGGCTCTCTTC
TRBJ2-1 | NA | TRBV13 | few | CASSLAVTYNEQFF | TGTGCCAGCAGCTTGGCGGTAACTTACAATGAGCAGTTCTTC
TRBJ2-5 | TRBD2 | TRBV9 | NA | CASSVAGGKVRETQYF | TGTGCCAGCAGCGTAGCGGGGGGTAAAGTAAGGGAGACCCAGTACTTC
TRBJ1-2 | NA | TRBV6-5 | NA | CASSYDHYGYTF | TGTGCCAGCAGTTATGATCACTATGGCTACACCTTC
TRBJ1-2 | NA | TRBV7-2 | few | CASSLAGGSPYGYTF | TGTGCCAGCAGCTTAGCTGGTGGGAGTCCTTATGGCTACACCTTC
TRBJ2-1 | NA | TRBV5-1 | few | CASSADQAAYNEQFF | TGCGCCAGCAGCGCGGACCAGGCAGCCTACAATGAGCAGTTCTTC
TRBJ2-7 | TRBD2 | TRBV11-2 | NA | CASSLDTNVAGGSYEQYF | TGTGCCAGCAGCTTAGATACAAACGTAGCGGGAGGGAGCTACGAGCAGTACTTC
TRBJ2-7 | NA | TRBV28 | NA | CASSLWAAGGAVEQYF | TGTGCCAGCAGTTTATGGGCGGCCGGAGGGGCTGTCGAGCAGTACTTC
TRBJ2-7 | TRBD1 | TRBV28 | NA | CASRDRGTYEQYF | TGTGCCAGCAGGGACAGGGGCACCTACGAGCAGTACTTC
TRBJ2-7 | NA | TRBV6-5 | NA | CASLNGAAQEYEQYF | TGTGCCAGCTTAAACGGGGCCGCACAAGAATACGAGCAGTACTTC
TRBJ2-4 | TRBD2 | TRBV14 | few | CASSPTPTSGRAKNIQYF | TGTGCCAGCAGCCCGACCCCGACTAGCGGGAGAGCCAAAAACATTCAGTACTTC
TRBJ2-1 | TRBD1 | TRBV9 | NA | CASSVRDRGSGPYNEQFF | TGTGCCAGCAGCGTCCGAGACAGGGGAAGCGGCCCCTACAATGAGCAGTTCTTC
TRBJ2-3 | TRBD2 | TRBV12-5 | medium-sized | CASGLTSGGGPDTQYF | TGTGCTAGTGGTTTGACTAGCGGGGGGGGGCCAGATACGCAGTATTTT
TRBJ2-2 | TRBD2 | TRBV9 | few | CASSASGRSTGELFF | TGTGCCAGCAGCGCTAGCGGGAGAAGCACCGGGGAGCTGTTTTTT
TRBJ1-5 | TRBD1 | TRBV30 | NA | CAWSYLQGGPQHF | TGTGCCTGGAGTTACCTCCAGGGGGGGCCCCAGCATTTT
TRBJ2-3 | TRBD2 | TRBV18 | NA | CASSPFGTSGRAPDTQYF | TGTGCCAGCTCACCGTTTGGGACTAGCGGAAGGGCCCCAGATACGCAGTATTTT
TRBJ1-1 | NA | TRBV27 | few | CASSSRVNTEAFF | TGTGCCAGCAGTTCGAGGGTGAACACTGAAGCTTTCTTT
TRBJ2-1 | NA | TRBV5-8 | few | CASSPLTVYNEQFF | TGTGCCAGCAGCCCGCTAACAGTATACAATGAGCAGTTCTTC
TRBJ1-4 | TRBD1 | TRBV7-9 | large | CASSAGQPAAKLFF | TGTGCCAGCAGCGCGGGACAGCCGGCAGCAAAACTGTTTTTT
TRBJ2-7 | TRBD2 | TRBV5-1 | NA | CASSLRGTSGSWASYEQYF | TGCGCCAGCAGCTTGAGGGGGACTAGCGGGAGCTGGGCCTCCTACGAGCAGTACTTC
TRBJ2-3 | TRBD2 | TRBV7-2 | NA | CASSLVGGADTQYF | TGTGCCAGCAGCTTAGTTGGGGGGGCAGATACGCAGTATTTT
TRBJ1-2 | TRBD1 | TRBV6-5 | few | CAISLNDRVYGYTF | TGTGCCATCAGTCTAAACGACAGGGTCTATGGCTACACCTTC
TRBJ1-6 | TRBD1 | TRBV27 | NA | CASSFLGQRHSPLHF | TGTGCCAGCAGTTTCCTGGGACAGAGACATTCACCCCTCCACTTT
TRBJ2-7 | TRBD1 | TRBV6-5 | once | CASSYLGQGYEQYF | TGTGCCAGCAGTTACTTGGGACAGGGGTACGAGCAGTACTTC
TRBJ1-1 | NA | TRBV11-2 | NA | CASSLGPRQNTEAFF | TGTGCCAGCAGCTTAGGCCCCAGGCAGAACACTGAAGCTTTCTTT
TRBJ1-2 | TRBD1 | TRBV6-5 | NA | CASTPLGQFNYGYTF | TGTGCCAGTACCCCCCTGGGACAGTTTAACTATGGCTACACCTTC
TRBJ2-1 | TRBD2 | TRBV4-2 | NA | CASSQDGTSIEQFF | TGTGCCAGCAGCCAAGACGGGACTAGCATTGAGCAGTTCTTC